These 3 T cell receptor beta chains share one sample of origin, sequenced in a study of cytomegalovirus exposure and HLA in healthy donors. Both 60 Vbeta primers and 13 Jbeta primers went into the PCR. Method: immunoSEQ multiplex PCR; TCRdb's copy keeps in-frame clones and lacks some. The table has 95,000 or so clones, about four fifths seen once. Material: PBMCs. The receptor source for this set is a woman in her 70s in good health and CMV-seropositive.

The chain couples TRBV5-1 to TRBJ2-7; 9 positions agree with TRBD1. This CDR3 is built from 15 residues. Germline lookup yields CDR1 SGHRS and CDR2 YFSETQ. Trimming at V came to 1 base and at J to 2 bases, leaving 4 bases not matched to a gene. CDR3 region: CASSLRTGVTYEQYF. CDR3 coding DNA: TGCGCCAGCAGCTTGCGGACAGGGGTAACCTACGAGCAGTACTTC.

V usage is TRBV28 and J usage is TRBJ2-1, with D uncertain. The V gene lost 3 bases and the J gene lost 6 bases, with 12 bases spanning the gap. Germline loops: CDR1 MDHEN, CDR2 SYDVKM. CDR3 length: 14 residues. Here the CDR3 reads CASSFLPSGNEQFF. The CDR3 DNA is TGTGCCAGCAGTTTCCTTCCGTCAGGCAATGAGCAGTTCTTC.

CDR3 sequence: CASQPGAGGNQPQHF. The CDR3 bases are TGTGCCAGCCAGCCGGGGGCGGGAGGCAATCAGCCCCAGCATTTT. The V call is TRBV6-1, the J call TRBJ1-5, with a possible D match to TRBD1 (6 bases). CDR1 and CDR2 from the germline V gene are MNHNS and SASEGT. This CDR3 comprises 15 residues. V was clipped by 8 bases and J by 2 bases, with 16 bases between them.